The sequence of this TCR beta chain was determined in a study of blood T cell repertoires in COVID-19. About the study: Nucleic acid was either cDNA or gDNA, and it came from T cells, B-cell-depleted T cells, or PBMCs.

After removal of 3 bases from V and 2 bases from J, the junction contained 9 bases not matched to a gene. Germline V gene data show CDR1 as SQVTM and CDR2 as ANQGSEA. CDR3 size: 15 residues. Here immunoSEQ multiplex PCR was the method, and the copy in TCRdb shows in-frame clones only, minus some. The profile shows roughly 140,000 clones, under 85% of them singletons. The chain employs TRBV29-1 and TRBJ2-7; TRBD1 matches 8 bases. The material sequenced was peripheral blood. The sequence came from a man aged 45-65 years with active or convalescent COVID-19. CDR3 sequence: CSVDQGARPPYEQYF. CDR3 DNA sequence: TGCAGCGTTGATCAGGGGGCCCGCCCCCCCTACGAGCAGTACTTC.